A single sample gave rise to the 4 T cell receptor beta chains below, sequenced in a study of blood T cell repertoires in COVID-19. Repertoires were generated with immunoSEQ multiplex PCR, while TCRdb's copy carries only in-frame clones and drops some. The sample records 150,000 to 200,000 clones, 86% being singletons. Sample: peripheral blood. The receptors here all came from a man aged 65 to 79 with active or convalescent COVID-19.

This chain uses TRBV27 with TRBJ1-1, with D possibly TRBD1 on 6 matching bases. The V end lost 2 bases, the J end lost 0 bases, and 10 bases lay between the germline ends. This CDR3 is 15 amino acids long. The germline gives CDR1 MNHEY, CDR2 SMNVEV (reference sequence). CDR3 bases: TGTGCCAGCAGTTTAGCCGGGACAATGAACACTGAAGCTTTCTTT. This sequence encodes CASSLAGTMNTEAFF.

This clone was observed once. CDR3 sequence (DNA): TGTGCCAGCAGCCCAAGACAGGGTCGGTACGAGCAGTACTTC. Protein product: CASSPRQGRYEQYF. The V call is TRBV7-2, the J call TRBJ2-7; TRBD1 aligns across 7 bases. The germline gives CDR1 SGHTA, CDR2 FQGNSA. The CDR3 contains 14 residues. V was clipped by 5 bases and J by 4 bases; unmatched bases: 8.

This chain links TRBV12-3 or TRBV12-4 with TRBJ2-7, with D unclear. Deletions cut 5 bases from V and 4 bases from J, with 9 bases between. The CDR3 extends over 12 amino acids. The CDR3 sequence: CASSTEFYEQYF. In nucleotides, the CDR3 is TGTGCCAGCAGTACGGAGTTTTACGAGCAGTACTTC.

This chain uses TRBV5-6 with TRBJ1-4; TRBD1 might be the D (5 bases). Germline loops: CDR1 SGHDT, CDR2 YYEEEE. The CDR3 is 15 amino acids. The V and J ends lost 0 bases and 8 bases respectively, with 14 bases between them. In nucleotides, the CDR3 is TGTGCCAGCAGCTTGGTCGGGTCAGCAGGGGAAAAACTGTTTTTT. Its protein product is CASSLVGSAGEKLFF.